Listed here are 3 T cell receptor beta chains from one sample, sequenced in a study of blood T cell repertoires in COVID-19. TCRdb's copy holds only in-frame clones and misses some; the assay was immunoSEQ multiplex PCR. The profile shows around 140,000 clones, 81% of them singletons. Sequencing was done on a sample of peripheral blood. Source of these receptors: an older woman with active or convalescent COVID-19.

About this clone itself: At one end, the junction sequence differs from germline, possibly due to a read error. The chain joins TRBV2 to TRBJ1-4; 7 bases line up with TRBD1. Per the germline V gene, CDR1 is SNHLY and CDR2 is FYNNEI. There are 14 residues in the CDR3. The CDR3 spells CARRGGARNEKLFF. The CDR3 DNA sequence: TGTGCCCGCAGGGGGGGGGCCCGGAATGAAAAACTGTTTTTT.

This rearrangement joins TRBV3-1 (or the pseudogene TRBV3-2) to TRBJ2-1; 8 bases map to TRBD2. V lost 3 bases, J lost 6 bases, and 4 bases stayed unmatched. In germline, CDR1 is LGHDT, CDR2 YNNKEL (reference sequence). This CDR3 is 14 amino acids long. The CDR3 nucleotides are TGTGCCAGCAGCCAGGGACTAGGGGGCAATGAGCAGTTCTTC. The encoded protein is CASSQGLGGNEQFF.

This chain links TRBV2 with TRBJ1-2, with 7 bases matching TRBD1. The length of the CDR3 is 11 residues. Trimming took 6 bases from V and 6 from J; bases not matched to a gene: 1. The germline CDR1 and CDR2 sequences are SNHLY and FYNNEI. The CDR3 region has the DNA TGTGCCAGCAGCCAGGGGGATGGCTACACCTTC. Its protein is CASSQGDGYTF.